This is a list of T cell receptor beta chains from one sample in a study of T cell responses to AZD1222 COVID-19 vaccine. Libraries were prepared by immunoSEQ multiplex PCR; TCRdb keeps only in-frame clonotypes and omits some of them. The table includes 140,000 to 150,000 clones, 80% to 95% detected once. The sequencing here drew on peripheral blood, taken on day 0 of AZD1222 vaccination. These receptors all come from an adult in good health. Both conserved end residues are part of each CDR3. Each record gives: J gene, clone size, D gene, V gene, CDR3 protein, CDR3 DNA. A D gene is named only where the DNA matches it firmly. Clone size, where shown, is once, few, many, or a class for clones that have expanded.

>TRBJ1-1|-|-|TRBV30
CAWSVTQMNTEAFF
TGTGCCTGGAGTGTAACACAAATGAACACTGAAGCTTTCTTT
>TRBJ2-1|-|TRBD1|TRBV18
CASSPRLGQAAYNEQFF
TGTGCCAGCTCACCAAGGTTGGGACAGGCGGCCTACAATGAGCAGTTCTTC
>TRBJ1-1|-|-|TRBV27
CASSLGGGWNTEAFF
TGTGCCAGCAGTTTAGGCGGAGGGTGGAACACTGAAGCTTTCTTT
>TRBJ1-1|-|-|TRBV29-1
CSAMGPGRGAEAFF
TGCAGCGCTATGGGTCCAGGGAGGGGCGCTGAAGCTTTCTTT
>TRBJ1-2|-|TRBD1|TRBV9
CASSVPQGPLNYGYTF
TGTGCCAGCAGCGTTCCACAGGGGCCTCTTAACTATGGCTACACCTTC
>TRBJ2-7|-|-|TRBV11-2
CASSLGRDEQYF
TGTGCCAGCAGCTTAGGCAGGGACGAGCAGTACTTC
>TRBJ2-7|-|-|TRBV28
CASRSQGLVLYEQYF
TGTGCCAGCAGATCACAGGGTCTCGTTTTGTACGAGCAGTACTTC
>TRBJ2-7|once|TRBD2|TRBV15
CATSRDRGLAGGTSYEQYF
TGTGCCACCAGCAGAGATCGCGGACTAGCGGGAGGGACATCCTACGAGCAGTACTTC
>TRBJ2-7|-|-|TRBV29-1
CSVALLAPDRSEQYF
TGCAGCGTTGCTCTATTGGCACCCGATCGATCCGAGCAGTACTTC
>TRBJ2-2|-|TRBD1|TRBV7-3
CASSLDRGPGELFF
TGTGCCAGCAGCTTAGACAGGGGGCCCGGGGAGCTGTTTTTT
>TRBJ1-1|-|-|TRBV3-1/TRBV3-2
CASSQAVNTEAFF
TGTGCCAGCAGCCAAGCAGTGAACACTGAAGCTTTCTTT
>TRBJ1-3|-|-|TRBV30
CAWAAGNTIYF
TGTGCCTGGGCCGCGGGAAACACCATATATTTT
>TRBJ1-6|-|-|TRBV6-5
CASSILERTSPLHF
TGTGCCAGCAGCATCCTGGAGAGAACTTCACCCCTCCACTTT
>TRBJ1-2|-|-|TRBV7-9
CASSFRDPGGDGYTF
TGTGCCAGCAGCTTCAGAGACCCCGGCGGGGATGGCTACACCTTC
>TRBJ1-5|-|-|TRBV2
CASTQGPDQPQHF
TGTGCCAGCACCCAAGGGCCTGATCAGCCCCAGCATTTT
>TRBJ2-1|-|-|TRBV7-3
CASSLTIGRENEQFF
TGTGCCAGCAGCTTAACCATTGGCCGGGAGAATGAGCAGTTCTTC
>TRBJ1-2|-|-|TRBV10-3
CAIRDPGVGEYYGYTF
TGTGCCATCAGAGACCCGGGTGTAGGGGAGTACTATGGCTACACCTTC
>TRBJ2-4|-|TRBD2|TRBV9
CASSVGGAKNIQYF
TGTGCCAGCAGCGTCGGGGGGGCCAAAAACATTCAGTACTTC
>TRBJ2-3|-|TRBD2|TRBV4-1
CASSQAGGDTQYF
TGCGCCAGCAGCCAAGCGGGAGGCGATACGCAGTATTTT
>TRBJ2-7|few|TRBD1|TRBV27
CASSKGAFRQGPTYEQYF
TGTGCCAGCAGTAAAGGAGCTTTTAGACAGGGGCCCACCTACGAGCAGTACTTC
>TRBJ2-7|-|TRBD1|TRBV6-1
CASSESTGGWTYEQYF
TGTGCCAGCAGTGAATCGACAGGGGGATGGACCTACGAGCAGTACTTC
>TRBJ2-2|-|TRBD2|TRBV9
CASSPQGLAGVGFDTGELFF
TGTGCCAGCAGCCCTCAGGGACTAGCGGGAGTTGGGTTCGACACCGGGGAGCTGTTTTTT
>TRBJ1-5|-|-|TRBV25-1
CASSDSGSYQPQHF
TGTGCCAGCAGTGATTCTGGCAGCTATCAGCCCCAGCATTTT
>TRBJ2-5|-|-|TRBV29-1
CSVATAMETQYF
TGCAGCGTTGCGACGGCCATGGAGACCCAGTACTTC
>TRBJ1-5|few|-|TRBV6-4
CASRVRGCNQPQHF
TGTGCCAGCAGGGTTCGAGGGTGCAATCAGCCCCAGCATTTT
>TRBJ1-5|-|TRBD1|TRBV9
CASTPGTGTQPQHF
TGTGCCAGCACCCCCGGGACAGGGACTCAGCCCCAGCATTTT
>TRBJ2-2|-|TRBD2|TRBV5-1
CASSLWVGLAGEVKTGELFF
TGCGCCAGCAGCTTGTGGGTTGGACTAGCGGGAGAAGTCAAGACCGGGGAGCTGTTTTTT
>TRBJ2-3|-|TRBD2|TRBV6-1
CASSEGLAGGVTDTQYF
TGTGCCAGCAGTGAAGGACTAGCGGGAGGTGTTACAGATACGCAGTATTTT
>TRBJ2-1|-|-|TRBV6-5
CASSYSSWPTYNEQFF
TGTGCCAGCAGTTACTCATCCTGGCCCACCTACAATGAGCAGTTCTTC
>TRBJ1-2|few|-|TRBV5-6
CASSLIRDIHYGYTF
TGTGCCAGCAGTTTAATCCGGGACATACACTATGGCTACACCTTC
>TRBJ1-5|once|-|TRBV5-6
CASSLDTSPQHF
TGTGCCAGCAGCTTGGATACGAGTCCCCAGCATTTT
>TRBJ2-1|-|TRBD2|TRBV18
CASSPYIGLAGYNEQFF
TGTGCCAGCTCACCATATATAGGACTAGCGGGCTACAATGAGCAGTTCTTC
>TRBJ2-7|-|-|TRBV5-1
CASRPPYEQYF
TGCGCCAGCAGACCTCCCTACGAGCAGTACTTC
>TRBJ2-2|-|TRBD1|TRBV5-1
CASSWMGQGTGELFF
TGCGCCAGCAGCTGGATGGGACAGGGCACCGGGGAGCTGTTTTTT
>TRBJ2-7|-|TRBD2|TRBV18
CASSLAGVLYEQYF
TGTGCCAGCTCCCTAGCGGGAGTACTCTACGAGCAGTACTTC
>TRBJ2-2|-|-|TRBV4-1
CASSPARVATGELFF
TGCGCCAGCAGCCCAGCCCGGGTTGCCACCGGGGAGCTGTTTTTT
>TRBJ1-3|-|TRBD1|TRBV28
CASVQGGYTTIYF
TGTGCCAGCGTCCAGGGGGGTTATACCACCATATATTTT
>TRBJ2-2|-|-|TRBV12-5
CASGPAKNTGELFF
TGTGCTAGTGGCCCAGCCAAGAACACCGGGGAGCTGTTTTTT
>TRBJ2-7|once|-|TRBV5-4
CASSPGQGGYEQYF
TGTGCCAGCAGCCCGGGCCAAGGGGGCTACGAGCAGTACTTC
>TRBJ1-5|-|-|TRBV11-1
CASSLSQPQHF
TGTGCCAGCAGCTTGTCTCAGCCCCAGCATTTT